These T cell receptor beta chains were read from a single sample in a study of blood T cell repertoires in COVID-19. Here immunoSEQ multiplex PCR was the method, and the copy in TCRdb shows in-frame clones only, minus some. The sample shows 350,000 or so clones, around 90% of them seen only once. The sequenced material came from peripheral blood. The receptors were sampled from a woman aged 60-75 years with COVID-19, enrolled during active disease. The CDR3 runs from the conserved cysteine through the conserved F or W. A D gene is named only where the DNA matches it firmly. Size tells how often a clone was seen (once, few, many) or the class of an expanded clone, and some rows leave it out.

CDR3 protein: CASSSRDRGFVGYTF
CDR3 DNA: TGTGCCAGCAGCAGCCGGGACAGGGGGTTTGTTGGCTACACCTTC
clone size: NA
D gene: TRBD1
J gene: TRBJ1-2
V gene: TRBV2
CDR3 length: 15

CDR3 protein: CASTTAGTANYGYTF
CDR3 DNA: TGTGCCAGCACGACAGCGGGGACGGCTAACTATGGCTACACCTTC
clone size: NA
D gene: NA
J gene: TRBJ1-2
V gene: TRBV18
CDR3 length: 15

CDR3 protein: CASSTRGTGGELFF
CDR3 DNA: TGTGCCAGCAGTACCAGGGGCACGGGCGGGGAGCTGTTTTTT
clone size: NA
D gene: NA
J gene: TRBJ2-2
V gene: TRBV7-3
CDR3 length: 14

CDR3 protein: CASSFGAARAEQYF
CDR3 DNA: TGTGCCAGCAGTTTCGGTGCAGCCAGGGCCGAGCAGTACTTC
clone size: NA
D gene: NA
J gene: TRBJ2-7
V gene: TRBV27
CDR3 length: 14

CDR3 protein: CASSPWTGVITEAFF
CDR3 DNA: TGTGCCAGCAGTCCCTGGACAGGGGTTATCACTGAAGCTTTCTTT
clone size: NA
D gene: TRBD1
J gene: TRBJ1-1
V gene: TRBV27
CDR3 length: 15

CDR3 protein: CASSSLGANEKLFF
CDR3 DNA: TGTGCCAGCAGTAGTCTGGGGGCGAATGAAAAACTGTTTTTT
clone size: NA
D gene: NA
J gene: TRBJ1-4
V gene: TRBV2
CDR3 length: 14

CDR3 protein: CASSPPTSGGPYNEQFF
CDR3 DNA: TGTGCCAGCTCACCGCCTACTAGCGGGGGACCCTACAATGAGCAGTTCTTC
clone size: NA
D gene: TRBD2
J gene: TRBJ2-1
V gene: TRBV18
CDR3 length: 17

CDR3 protein: CASTPTETRMNTEAFF
CDR3 DNA: TGTGCCAGTACTCCGACCGAGACAAGAATGAACACTGAAGCTTTCTTT
clone size: NA
D gene: NA
J gene: TRBJ1-1
V gene: TRBV19
CDR3 length: 16

CDR3 protein: CASMSGAGFNTEAFF
CDR3 DNA: TGTGCCAGTATGAGCGGGGCGGGGTTTAATACTGAAGCTTTCTTT
clone size: NA
D gene: NA
J gene: TRBJ1-1
V gene: TRBV19
CDR3 length: 15

CDR3 protein: CASSLQGHSSYEQYF
CDR3 DNA: TGTGCCAGCAGCCTACAGGGCCACAGCTCCTACGAGCAGTACTTC
clone size: NA
D gene: NA
J gene: TRBJ2-7
V gene: TRBV7-6
CDR3 length: 15

CDR3 protein: CASSISSSSGANVLTF
CDR3 DNA: TGTGCCAGTAGTATAAGCTCGAGCTCTGGGGCCAACGTCCTGACTTTC
clone size: NA
D gene: NA
J gene: TRBJ2-6
V gene: TRBV19
CDR3 length: 16

CDR3 protein: CASSLGSENTEAFF
CDR3 DNA: TGTGCCAGCAGCTTAGGGAGCGAGAACACTGAAGCTTTCTTT
clone size: NA
D gene: NA
J gene: TRBJ1-1
V gene: TRBV7-9
CDR3 length: 14

CDR3 protein: CASSLGGQGARWYF
CDR3 DNA: TGTGCCAGCAGCTTAGGGGGACAGGGGGCGAGGTGGTACTTC
clone size: NA
D gene: TRBD1
J gene: TRBJ2-7
V gene: TRBV7-9
CDR3 length: 14

CDR3 protein: CASSQQTGGTYEQYF
CDR3 DNA: TGTGCCAGCAGCCAACAGACAGGGGGCACCTACGAGCAGTACTTC
clone size: NA
D gene: TRBD1
J gene: TRBJ2-7
V gene: TRBV5-6
CDR3 length: 15

CDR3 protein: CASSVYTGAPGGYTF
CDR3 DNA: TGCGCCAGCAGCGTATATACAGGGGCCCCTGGGGGCTACACCTTC
clone size: NA
D gene: TRBD1
J gene: TRBJ1-2
V gene: TRBV5-1
CDR3 length: 15

CDR3 protein: CASSLSGQEPIYF
CDR3 DNA: TGTGCCAGCAGTCTAAGCGGACAGGAGCCAATATATTTT
clone size: NA
D gene: TRBD1
J gene: TRBJ1-3
V gene: TRBV12-3/TRBV12-4
CDR3 length: 13

CDR3 protein: CATSSPRGLRTDTQYF
CDR3 DNA: TGTGCCACCAGCTCCCCCCGTGGACTCCGCACAGATACGCAGTATTTT
clone size: few
D gene: NA
J gene: TRBJ2-3
V gene: TRBV15
CDR3 length: 16

CDR3 protein: CASSSRWAGARGNTIYF
CDR3 DNA: TGTGCCAGCAGTTCCCGATGGGCAGGGGCGCGGGGAAACACCATATATTTT
clone size: NA
D gene: NA
J gene: TRBJ1-3
V gene: TRBV27
CDR3 length: 17

CDR3 protein: CASSLVPPGPQHF
CDR3 DNA: TGTGCCAGCAGCTTAGTGCCTCCCGGGCCCCAGCATTTT
clone size: NA
D gene: NA
J gene: TRBJ1-5
V gene: TRBV7-6
CDR3 length: 13

CDR3 protein: CASSFPGSPYEQYF
CDR3 DNA: TGTGCCAGCAGCTTTCCCGGGAGTCCCTACGAGCAGTACTTC
clone size: NA
D gene: NA
J gene: TRBJ2-7
V gene: TRBV7-9
CDR3 length: 14

CDR3 protein: CASSSAGLRTGEKLFF
CDR3 DNA: TGTGCCAGTAGTAGCGCGGGACTCCGCACGGGGGAAAAACTGTTTTTT
clone size: NA
D gene: NA
J gene: TRBJ1-4
V gene: TRBV19
CDR3 length: 16

CDR3 protein: CASSQGVTYNSPLHF
CDR3 DNA: TGTGCCAGCAGCCAGGGGGTCACCTATAATTCACCCCTCCACTTT
clone size: NA
D gene: TRBD1
J gene: TRBJ1-6
V gene: TRBV2
CDR3 length: 15

CDR3 protein: CASTGAVDYGYTF
CDR3 DNA: TGTGCCTCCACAGGGGCGGTGGACTATGGCTACACCTTC
clone size: NA
D gene: TRBD1
J gene: TRBJ1-2
V gene: TRBV30
CDR3 length: 13

CDR3 protein: CASSYKTSFPEQFF
CDR3 DNA: TGTGCCAGCAGCTACAAGACTAGTTTTCCTGAGCAGTTCTTC
clone size: NA
D gene: NA
J gene: TRBJ2-1
V gene: TRBV7-2
CDR3 length: 14

CDR3 protein: CATGREIYEQYF
CDR3 DNA: TGTGCCACTGGCCGGGAAATCTACGAGCAGTACTTC
clone size: NA
D gene: NA
J gene: TRBJ2-7
V gene: TRBV24-1
CDR3 length: 12

CDR3 protein: CASRGTGGTYEQYF
CDR3 DNA: TGTGCCAGCAGGGGGACAGGGGGAACCTACGAGCAGTACTTC
clone size: NA
D gene: TRBD1
J gene: TRBJ2-7
V gene: TRBV6-5
CDR3 length: 14

CDR3 protein: CSVGTGGMGYTF
CDR3 DNA: TGCAGCGTTGGGACAGGGGGTATGGGCTACACCTTC
clone size: NA
D gene: TRBD1
J gene: TRBJ1-2
V gene: TRBV29-1
CDR3 length: 12

CDR3 protein: CSARDRTNEKLFF
CDR3 DNA: TGCAGCGCCAGGGACAGAACTAATGAAAAACTGTTTTTT
clone size: NA
D gene: TRBD1
J gene: TRBJ1-4
V gene: TRBV29-1
CDR3 length: 13

CDR3 protein: CATNTGGPPGEQFF
CDR3 DNA: TGTGCCACCAATACGGGGGGGCCCCCCGGTGAGCAGTTCTTC
clone size: NA
D gene: TRBD2
J gene: TRBJ2-1
V gene: TRBV24-1
CDR3 length: 14

CDR3 protein: CASSYGQGGVTEAFF
CDR3 DNA: TGTGCCAGCAGTTACGGGCAGGGTGGGGTCACTGAAGCTTTCTTT
clone size: NA
D gene: NA
J gene: TRBJ1-1
V gene: TRBV6-5
CDR3 length: 15

CDR3 protein: CALAAGAGANVLTF
CDR3 DNA: TGTGCCCTCGCTGCGGGGGCCGGGGCCAACGTCCTGACTTTC
clone size: NA
D gene: NA
J gene: TRBJ2-6
V gene: TRBV10-3
CDR3 length: 14

CDR3 protein: CASSFPGTANEQYF
CDR3 DNA: TGTGCCAGCAGTTTCCCGGGGACAGCGAACGAGCAGTACTTC
clone size: NA
D gene: TRBD1
J gene: TRBJ2-7
V gene: TRBV6-9
CDR3 length: 14

CDR3 protein: CASSLRGGYTF
CDR3 DNA: TGTGCCAGCAGCTTGAGGGGGGGCTACACCTTC
clone size: NA
D gene: NA
J gene: TRBJ1-2
V gene: TRBV5-6
CDR3 length: 11

CDR3 protein: CASSLTGGMNTEAFF
CDR3 DNA: TGTGCCAGTAGTCTGACAGGGGGGATGAACACTGAAGCTTTCTTT
clone size: NA
D gene: TRBD1
J gene: TRBJ1-1
V gene: TRBV19
CDR3 length: 15

CDR3 protein: CASSLYSGGSKETQYF
CDR3 DNA: TGTGCCAGCAGTTTATACAGCGGGGGGTCTAAAGAGACCCAGTACTTC
clone size: NA
D gene: TRBD2
J gene: TRBJ2-5
V gene: TRBV28
CDR3 length: 16

CDR3 protein: CASSSQENTEAFF
CDR3 DNA: TGTGCCAGCAGCTCTCAGGAGAACACTGAAGCTTTCTTT
clone size: NA
D gene: NA
J gene: TRBJ1-1
V gene: TRBV7-3
CDR3 length: 13

CDR3 protein: CASSQDGRDTIYF
CDR3 DNA: TGTGCCAGCAGCCAAGATGGTAGAGACACCATATATTTT
clone size: NA
D gene: NA
J gene: TRBJ1-3
V gene: TRBV4-2
CDR3 length: 13

CDR3 protein: CASSQEQGRNTIYF
CDR3 DNA: TGTGCCAGCAGCCAGGAACAGGGGAGAAACACCATATATTTT
clone size: NA
D gene: TRBD1
J gene: TRBJ1-3
V gene: TRBV3-1/TRBV3-2
CDR3 length: 14

CDR3 protein: CASSKDNWYTEAFF
CDR3 DNA: TGTGCCAGTAGTAAGGACAACTGGTACACTGAAGCTTTCTTT
clone size: NA
D gene: NA
J gene: TRBJ1-1
V gene: TRBV19
CDR3 length: 14

CDR3 protein: CASHRGQGLNTEAFF
CDR3 DNA: TGTGCCAGCCACAGGGGGCAAGGTTTGAACACTGAAGCTTTCTTT
clone size: NA
D gene: TRBD1
J gene: TRBJ1-1
V gene: TRBV28
CDR3 length: 15

CDR3 protein: CASRPGLNYGYTF
CDR3 DNA: TGTGCCAGCAGGCCGGGACTAAACTATGGCTACACCTTC
clone size: once
D gene: NA
J gene: TRBJ1-2
V gene: TRBV28
CDR3 length: 13

CDR3 protein: CASRAGGSNEKLFF
CDR3 DNA: TGCGCCAGCAGGGCGGGTGGATCTAATGAAAAACTGTTTTTT
clone size: NA
D gene: NA
J gene: TRBJ1-4
V gene: TRBV5-1
CDR3 length: 14

CDR3 protein: CAIRTGGGGYTF
CDR3 DNA: TGTGCCATTAGGACAGGGGGTGGTGGCTACACCTTC
clone size: NA
D gene: TRBD1
J gene: TRBJ1-2
V gene: TRBV6-5
CDR3 length: 12

CDR3 protein: CASSLLGQGYTEAFF
CDR3 DNA: TGTGCCAGCTCACTCTTAGGACAGGGGTACACTGAAGCTTTCTTT
clone size: once
D gene: TRBD1
J gene: TRBJ1-1
V gene: TRBV18
CDR3 length: 15

CDR3 protein: CASRTSHYSPLHF
CDR3 DNA: TGTGCCAGCAGAACTTCCCACTATTCACCCCTCCACTTT
clone size: NA
D gene: NA
J gene: TRBJ1-6
V gene: TRBV6-5
CDR3 length: 13

CDR3 protein: CASSLMGQEGYGYTF
CDR3 DNA: TGTGCCAGCTCCCTGATGGGACAAGAGGGCTATGGCTACACCTTC
clone size: NA
D gene: NA
J gene: TRBJ1-2
V gene: TRBV18
CDR3 length: 15

CDR3 protein: CASNTPATTGPNNRNQPQHF
CDR3 DNA: TGTGCCAGCAATACACCTGCTACAACAGGGCCCAATAATCGCAATCAGCCCCAGCATTTT
clone size: NA
D gene: NA
J gene: TRBJ1-5
V gene: TRBV2
CDR3 length: 20

CDR3 protein: CASSLQGTGEQYF
CDR3 DNA: TGTGCCAGCAGCTTACAGGGAACCGGCGAGCAGTACTTC
clone size: NA
D gene: NA
J gene: TRBJ2-7
V gene: TRBV7-9
CDR3 length: 13

CDR3 protein: CASSLAAGAEVSGNTIYF
CDR3 DNA: TGCGCCAGCAGCTTGGCCGCAGGGGCTGAGGTCTCTGGAAACACCATATATTTT
clone size: NA
D gene: NA
J gene: TRBJ1-3
V gene: TRBV5-1
CDR3 length: 18

CDR3 protein: CASSPGRANEKLFF
CDR3 DNA: TGTGCCAGCAGCCCCGGGAGGGCTAATGAAAAACTGTTTTTT
clone size: NA
D gene: NA
J gene: TRBJ1-4
V gene: TRBV7-9
CDR3 length: 14

CDR3 protein: CASTSGGAGETQYF
CDR3 DNA: TGTGCCAGCACCAGCGGGGGGGCCGGCGAGACCCAGTACTTC
clone size: NA
D gene: TRBD2
J gene: TRBJ2-5
V gene: TRBV6-5
CDR3 length: 14

CDR3 protein: CASSFGHRNTEAFF
CDR3 DNA: TGTGCCAGCAGCTTCGGACACCGGAACACTGAAGCTTTCTTT
clone size: once
D gene: NA
J gene: TRBJ1-1
V gene: TRBV7-8
CDR3 length: 14